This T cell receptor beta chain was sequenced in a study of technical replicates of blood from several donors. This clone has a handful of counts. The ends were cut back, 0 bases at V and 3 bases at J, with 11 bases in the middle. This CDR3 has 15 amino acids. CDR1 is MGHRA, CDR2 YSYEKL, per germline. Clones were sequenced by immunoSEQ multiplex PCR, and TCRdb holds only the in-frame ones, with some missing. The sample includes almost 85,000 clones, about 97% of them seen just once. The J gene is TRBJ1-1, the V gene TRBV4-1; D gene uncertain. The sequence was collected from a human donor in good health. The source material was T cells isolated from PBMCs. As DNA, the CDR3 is TGCGCCAGCAGCCAAGAGATTCGAGCTGACACTGAAGCTTTCTTT. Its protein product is CASSQEIRADTEAFF.